Described below is a single T cell receptor (beta chain) sequence and its context. Its antigen is currently not known. No base qualities exist here, and no much larger clone lies one base off it. These data are taken from a study of shared clonotypes between healthy human individuals (dated by TCRdb to 2018 to 2021). About the study as a whole: The cohort comprised a couple of women and three men aged 18 to 49 years. For each donor, three plates each were used for CD4 naive and CD4 memory, two plates were used for CD8 naive, and one plate was used for CD8 memory. To estimate repertoire size and how much clonotype sharing occurs between individuals, the study deeply sequenced the blood TCR repertoires of about 5 healthy adults. Different laboratories and diverse techniques were used to prepare libraries and sequence TCR repertoires, to increase sequencing depth and limit assay-specific biases. Per donor, leukapheresis produced somewhere between about 0.94 and 9 billion PBMCs. Summary of the overall study and its limitations: Because the study included a small number of donors, the genetic and exposure-history diversity represented was limited. Even with the large sequencing depth, rarefaction of the sorted-subset datasets indicated that sequencing was incomplete. Sampling was limited to blood, and TCR repertoires in tissue likely differ from TCR repertoires in blood. Naive subsets generally had larger estimated clonotype richness than memory subsets did. Based on pairwise subsampling, the degree of clonotype sharing among donors was expected to be affected by sequencing depth. Compared with non-shared clonotypes, clonotypes shared by all four sorted-subset donors had higher generation probabilities. Roughly 5.2% of naive CD4, 3% to 3.5% of naive CD8, roughly 2.4% of memory CD4, and over 0.35% of memory CD8 clonotypes were shared across several donors.

TCR CDR3 regions were amplified from genomic DNA by multiplex PCR using the deep immunoSEQ assay. Genomic DNA extracted from each cell subset was distributed evenly over all wells of several immunoSEQ 96-well plates, and each plate served as one replicate. Each replicate PCR for sorted subsets received around 210 ng genomic DNA, equal to roughly 33,000 T cell genomes. The purified libraries were quantified using a Qubit 3.0 fluorometer, sized with a Bioanalyzer 2100, and then quantified again using the KAPA Library Quantification kit. Each immunoSEQ 96-well plate was sequenced on its own single-read 150-cycle Illumina NextSeq 550 flow cell. From the authors' description of their analysis: Because only junctional sequences without quality scores were contained in the immunoSEQ output, filtering matching that applied to full-length reads could not be performed. Sequences were annotated with PyIR, a Python wrapper for IgBLAST v1.9, and V/J genes and CDR3 were assigned using IMGT germline references. Reads with weak V/J assignments (E-value above 1e-6), missing CDR3, stop codons, out-of-frame junctions, or ambiguous translated residues were removed. V3J clonotypes were defined by identical inferred V gene, J gene, and CDR3 amino acid sequence. Percentage overlap between repertoires was calculated by dividing the number of shared unique clonotypes by the size of the smaller repertoire. Three approaches were used to assess repertoire richness: RTK rarefaction, the Chao1 estimator, and Recon v2.1 estimates of unobserved clonotypes. Generation probabilities were computed with OLGA for all TCRbeta clonotypes obtained by the gDNA method from a few donors. In its TCRdb copy, this immuneACCESS table keeps in-frame sequences only and misses some clones. Where compared with another copy, unresolved V genes explain less than half of these, and the others have no known cause. That table supplies the V and J calls and clone size; D and trimming were determined from the DNA. Recorded for this sample are about 660,000 clones; roughly 70% of them occurred a single time. The ten biggest clones cover approximately 1.7% of the sample.

V is pruned by 4 bases and J by 4 bases, leaving 8 bases of the junction without a gene match. Including the terminal cysteine and phenylalanine, the CDR3 comprises 15 residues. The CDR3 DNA has 45 bases and is translated from base 1. Sequences MNHEY (CDR1) and SVGAGI (CDR2) are obtained from the germline V gene. The donors were healthy, HIV-negative adults who had no recently reported acute infections or vaccinations. All donors were Caucasian adults living in Nashville, Tennessee, USA. CD4+ T cells were enriched by magnetic negative selection, after which naive cells were positively selected on CD45RA and the negative fraction was taken as the memory subset. Blood was obtained by leukapheresis, after which PBMCs were separated by Ficoll-Histopaque density gradient centrifugation and cryopreserved in liquid nitrogen vapor phase. Purity and quantity of every magnetically sorted T cell population were checked by analytical flow cytometry. From each sorted fraction, genomic DNA was isolated and quantified by UV absorbance on a Nanodrop 2000c.

The clonotype originates from a woman in her 30s in good health. The chain employs TRBV6-5 and TRBJ2-5, and 8 junction bases match TRBD2. The specimen sequenced was memory CD4+ T cells sorted from blood. This sample's cell subset or site label indicates: CD45RA-negative fraction. CDR3 protein: CASSLGAGARETQYF. The nucleotide sequence reads as follows: TGTGCCAGCAGTTTGGGAGCGGGAGCGAGAGAGACCCAGTACTTC.